The 5 T cell receptor beta chains presented below share a single source sample, sequenced in a study of shared clonotypes between healthy human individuals. Profiled with immunoSEQ multiplex PCR; TCRdb holds only in-frame clones, not every one. The table records under 1 million clones, about 97% of them present only once. CD8 cells classed as naive were CD45RO-negative and positively selected for CCR7, excluding terminally differentiated effector memory CD45RA+ cells. The specimen was naive CD8+ T cells sorted from blood. The receptors derive from a man aged 25 to 45 in good health.

This chain connects TRBV21-1 to TRBJ2-2; the table's D call of TRBD2 was not tested on the DNA. TRBV21-1 is tagged as a pseudogene. This CDR3 has 14 amino acids. In DNA form, the CDR3 reads TGTGCCAGCAGCTCCGTGGAGGGGACCGGGGAGCTGTTTTTT. As protein: CASSSVEGTGELFF.

CDR3 region: CASSLGSQGSPLHF. Here the CDR3 DNA reads TGTGCCAGCAGCTTAGGCTCTCAGGGTTCACCCCTCCACTTT. The J gene is TRBJ1-6, the V gene TRBV7-6, with a possible D match to TRBD1 (5 bases). V shed 1 base and J shed 9 bases, with 10 bases lying between them. The CDR3 is made up of 14 amino acids. Per the germline V gene, CDR1 is SGHVS and CDR2 is FNYEAQ.

This sequence joins TRBV13 and TRBJ2-1, with a possible D match to TRBD1 (7 bases). The CDR3 has 17 residues. Trimming took off 6 bases at V and 0 bases at J, with 18 bases between the two ends. Germline CDR1 PRHDT, CDR2 FYEKMQ (reference sequence). CDR3 amino acids: CASRTQGGLSSYNEQFF. CDR3 DNA: TGTGCCAGCAGGACCCAGGGGGGACTTAGCTCCTACAATGAGCAGTTCTTC. The full variable domain, completed using reference TRBV13 and TRBJ2-1, is AAGVIQSPRHLIKEKRETATLKCYPIPRHDTVYWYQQGPGQDPQFLISFYEKMQSDKGSIPDRFSAQQFSDYHSELNMSSLELGDSALYFCASRTQGGLSSYNEQFFGPGTRLTVL.

The chain links TRBV19 to TRBJ2-7; 10 bases agree with TRBD2. From germline, CDR1 is LNHDA and CDR2 SQIVND (reference sequence). This CDR3 has 14 amino acids. V gave up 5 bases and J gave up 3 bases; unmatched junction bases: 4. CDR3 nucleotides: TGTGCCAGTAGTTGGGCTAGCGGGAGCTACGAGCAGTACTTC. It specifies CASSWASGSYEQYF.

The V gene is TRBV18, the J gene TRBJ2-5; D remains unclear. Trimming removed 6 bases at V and 2 bases at J, with 7 bases between. In germline, CDR1 is KGHSH, CDR2 LQKENI. The CDR3 is 12 amino acids. Written as DNA, the CDR3 is TGTGCCAGCTCCCAAGGACAAGAGACCCAGTACTTC. It specifies CASSQGQETQYF. The complete variable domain, with remaining parts taken from reference TRBV18 and TRBJ2-5, reads NAGVMQNPRHLVRRRGQEARLRCSPMKGHSHVYWYRQLPEEGLKFMVYLQKENIIDESGMPKERFSAEFPKEGPSILRIQQVVRGDSAAYFCASSQGQETQYFGPGTRLLVL.